One and the same sample provided the 21 T cell receptor beta chains below, sequenced in a study of T cell responses to AZD1222 COVID-19 vaccine. Libraries were prepared by immunoSEQ multiplex PCR; TCRdb keeps only in-frame clonotypes and omits some of them. The table has roughly 200,000 clones, almost 90% seen once. Sample: peripheral blood, taken on day 0 of AZD1222 vaccination. The source of these receptors is an adult in good health.

The chain combines TRBV3-1 (or the pseudogene TRBV3-2) with TRBJ2-3; D remains unclear. Deletions cut 0 bases from V and 5 bases from J, with 0 bases between. Germline CDR1 is LGHDT and CDR2 is YNNKEL (reference sequence). The CDR3 runs to 11 residues. CDR3 loop: CASSQEDTQYF. DNA of the CDR3: TGTGCCAGCAGCCAAGAAGATACGCAGTATTTT.

The chain links TRBV24-1 to TRBJ1-5, with D hard to call. The CDR3 is 13 amino acids. The germline V gene encodes CDR1 KGHDR and CDR2 SFDVKD. With 12 bases removed from V and 0 bases from J, the gap between germline ends came to 11 bases. CDR3 sequence: CAPTGFSNQPQHF. Here the CDR3 DNA reads TGTGCCCCCACGGGTTTTAGCAATCAGCCCCAGCATTTT.

The chain uses TRBV5-1 and TRBJ2-3, with 8 positions matching TRBD2. The CDR3 consists of 18 residues. Looked up from germline, CDR1 is SGHRS and CDR2 is YFSETQ. Unmatched junction bases numbered 11, after V lost 0 bases and J lost 2 bases. CDR3: CASSLGPRSGGSTDTQYF. In DNA form, the CDR3 reads TGCGCCAGCAGCTTGGGCCCGAGGAGCGGGGGATCCACAGATACGCAGTATTTT.

The table lists this clone with a few counts. The J gene is TRBJ1-2, the V gene TRBV6-5; D gene ambiguous. CDR3 size: 16 residues. The germline V gene encodes CDR1 MNHEY and CDR2 SVGAGI. Trimming left V 0 bases short and J 7 bases short, with 18 bases between. The CDR3 region is CASSYSRGVHAFGYTF. In DNA, the CDR3 is TGTGCCAGCAGTTACTCGCGGGGAGTTCATGCTTTTGGCTACACCTTC.

V usage is TRBV6-6 and J usage is TRBJ2-1; the match to TRBD2 covers 9 bases. With 6 bases clipped from V and 5 bases from J, the junction kept 11 bases outside the gene matches. This CDR3 contains 16 residues. From germline, CDR1 is MNHNY and CDR2 SVGAGI (reference sequence). CDR3: CASRRVEKRGDNEQFF. DNA of the CDR3: TGTGCCAGCAGACGGGTTGAGAAGCGGGGGGACAATGAGCAGTTCTTC.

This chain connects TRBV27 to TRBJ2-7; tentative D call: TRBD1 (6 bases). V lost 2 bases and J 1 base, leaving 9 bases between the germline ends. Germline values: CDR1 MNHEY, CDR2 SMNVEV (reference sequence). This CDR3 is 14 amino acids long. CDR3: CASSLNTGSYEQYF. For the CDR3, the DNA is TGTGCCAGCAGTTTAAACACAGGGTCCTACGAGCAGTACTTC.

This clone was observed a single time. V is TRBV19 and J is TRBJ1-4, with 12 bases fitting TRBD1. Germline CDR1 and CDR2: LNHDA and SQIVND (reference sequence). With 8 bases clipped from V and 8 bases from J, the junction kept 12 bases outside the gene matches. The CDR3 is 16 amino acids. The CDR3 here is CASRPGQGAGGEKLFF. The CDR3 bases are TGTGCCAGTCGCCCGGGACAGGGGGCGGGAGGGGAAAAACTGTTTTTT. The full variable domain, in which reference TRBV19 and TRBJ1-4 provide the parts outside the CDR3, is DGGITQSPKYLFRKEGQNVTLSCEQNLNHDAMYWYRQDPGQGLRLIYYSQIVNDFQKGDIAEGYSVSREKKESFPLTVTSAQKNPTAFYLCASRPGQGAGGEKLFFGSGTQLSVL.

The chain links TRBV7-8 to TRBJ1-5; D is unresolved. Germline values: CDR1 SGHVS, CDR2 FQNEAQ. This CDR3 is built from 15 residues. Trimming removed 5 bases from V and 3 bases from J, with 14 bases in between. The CDR3 sequence is CASSPHPLDNQPQHF. The CDR3 nucleotides are TGTGCCAGCAGCCCCCACCCCTTGGACAATCAGCCCCAGCATTTT.

The J gene is TRBJ2-1, the V gene TRBV9; 8 bases align to TRBD2. This CDR3 is built from 16 residues. The trim removed 7 bases at V and 2 bases at J, leaving 11 bases unmatched. CDR1 and CDR2 from the germline V gene are SGDLS and YYNGEE. The CDR3 nucleotides are TGTGCCAGCGCCCGCGGAGGTAGCGGGACCTACAATGAGCAGTTCTTC. Protein: CASARGGSGTYNEQFF.

V usage is TRBV11-3 and J usage is TRBJ1-1; D not resolved. The V end lost 5 bases, the J end lost 7 bases, and 11 bases lay between the germline ends. Germline V lookup: CDR1 SGHNT, CDR2 YENEEA. This CDR3 has 12 residues. The CDR3 here is CASSTRGGEAFF. The CDR3 DNA reads TGTGCCAGCAGCACCCGGGGAGGTGAAGCTTTCTTT.

The V gene is TRBV4-2, the J gene TRBJ1-1; 8 nucleotides agree with TRBD1. V was pared by 4 bases and J by 3 bases, with 7 bases of the junction left unmatched. The CDR3 has 15 amino acids. Germline V CDR1 and CDR2: LGHNA, YNFKEQ. The CDR3 sequence: CASSPSDRADTEAFF. CDR3 DNA sequence: TGTGCCAGCAGCCCCTCGGACAGGGCTGACACTGAAGCTTTCTTT.

In regard to this clone: Other DNA sequences in this specimen translate into the identical CDR3. V is TRBV29-1 and J is TRBJ1-5, with TRBD1 matching over 7 bases. The CDR3 runs to 13 residues. Per germline, CDR1 SQVTM and CDR2 ANQGSEA. V was clipped by 5 bases and J by 3 bases; unmatched bases: 4. The CDR3 region has the DNA TGCAGCGTTAGTGACAGGGCCAATCAGCCCCAGCATTTT. As protein: CSVSDRANQPQHF. The whole variable domain, remainder taken from reference TRBV29-1 and TRBJ1-5, is SAVISQKPSRDICQRGTSLTIQCQVDSQVTMMFWYRQQPGQSLTLIATANQGSEATYESGFVIDKFPISRPNLTFSTLTVSNMSPEDSSIYLCSVSDRANQPQHFGDGTRLSIL.

The chain is built from TRBV24-1 and TRBJ2-5, with 8 bases lining up with TRBD1. The germline V gene encodes CDR1 KGHDR and CDR2 SFDVKD. The CDR3 consists of 17 residues. V shed 3 bases, J shed 2 bases, and the junction held 10 bases outside the gene matches. CDR3 loop: CATSDGEGRDRQETQYF. CDR3 nucleotides: TGTGCCACCAGTGATGGTGAGGGTCGGGACAGGCAAGAGACCCAGTACTTC.

This clone was counted only a few times. The gene calls are TRBV5-1 and TRBJ2-2; D is possibly TRBD1 (5 bases). The V and J ends lost 0 bases and 0 bases respectively, with 21 bases between them. This CDR3 is 20 amino acids long. Germline V gene lookup returns CDR1 SGHRS and CDR2 YFSETQ. CDR3 nucleotides: TGCGCCAGCAGCTTGGGTGGGGCCCTGTCCTCCCTCGCGAACACCGGGGAGCTGTTTTTT. Its protein is CASSLGGALSSLANTGELFF.

CDR3 region: CASGLAATGGKAFF. The CDR3 bases are TGTGCAAGCGGGTTAGCAGCAACAGGGGGCAAGGCTTTCTTT. The chain couples TRBV2 to TRBJ1-1; TRBD1 matches at 9 bases. This CDR3 is 14 amino acids long. CDR1 and CDR2 from the germline V gene are SNHLY and FYNNEI.

V is TRBV19 and J is TRBJ1-3; unclear D gene. Trimming removed 0 bases from V and 0 bases from J, with 6 bases in between. Germline CDR1 reads LNHDA; CDR2 reads SQIVND (reference sequence). The CDR3 totals 15 residues. As DNA, the CDR3 is TGTGCCAGTAGTATAGACCGCAGCTCTGGAAACACCATATATTTT. Protein product: CASSIDRSSGNTIYF.

The table lists this clone with a count of one. V is TRBV6-4 and J is TRBJ1-2; D unclear. The CDR3 length is 16 residues. Germline CDR1 MRHNA, CDR2 SNTAGT. Trimming took 3 bases from V and 2 from J, leaving 16 bases between them. The CDR3 loop is CASSEEAGQWNYGYTF. For the CDR3, the DNA is TGTGCCAGCAGTGAGGAGGCAGGTCAATGGAACTATGGCTACACCTTC.

The chain uses TRBV3-1 (or the pseudogene TRBV3-2) and TRBJ2-3; D gene unclear. Germline CDR1 reads LGHDT; CDR2 reads YNNKEL (reference sequence). V lost 4 bases and J lost 2, with 7 bases in between. CDR3 size: 13 residues. CDR3 nucleotides: TGTGCCAGCAGCCCCCCTTTCACAGATACGCAGTATTTT. This gives the protein CASSPPFTDTQYF.

The CDR3 sequence: CASSLLQGMNTEAFF. CDR3 bases: TGTGCCAGCAGCTTACTCCAGGGGATGAACACTGAAGCTTTCTTT. The rearrangement links TRBV7-9 to TRBJ1-1; TRBD1 might be the D (6 bases). Germline V gives CDR1 SEHNR, CDR2 FQNEAQ (reference sequence). The CDR3 sequence is 15 residues long. The V gene lost 2 bases and the J gene lost 0 bases, with 10 bases spanning the gap.

The chain recombines TRBV7-9 with TRBJ2-3; 10 positions agree with TRBD2. Germline CDR1 reads SEHNR; CDR2 reads FQNEAQ (reference sequence). This CDR3 region has 15 residues. Germline trimming cut 2 bases from V and 4 bases from J; bases unmatched to any gene: 3. CDR3 nucleotides: TGTGCCAGCAGCTTAACTAGCGGGGTGCCAGATACGCAGTATTTT. Amino acid sequence: CASSLTSGVPDTQYF. The full variable domain, in which reference TRBV7-9 and TRBJ2-3 provide the parts outside the CDR3, is DTGVSQNPRHKITKRGQNVTFRCDPISEHNRLYWYRQTLGQGPEFLTYFQNEAQLEKSRLLSDRFSAERPKGSFSTLEIQRTEQGDSAMYLCASSLTSGVPDTQYFGPGTRLTVL.

V usage is TRBV28 and J usage is TRBJ2-2, with 9 bases aligning to TRBD1. Germline CDR1 and CDR2: MDHEN and SYDVKM. CDR3 length equals 15 residues. The V and J ends lost 9 bases and 2 bases, in that order; junction bases with no gene match: 7. CDR3 bases: TGTGCCAGTATACCGGGACAGGGAAACACCGGGGAGCTGTTTTTT. Its translation: CASIPGQGNTGELFF.